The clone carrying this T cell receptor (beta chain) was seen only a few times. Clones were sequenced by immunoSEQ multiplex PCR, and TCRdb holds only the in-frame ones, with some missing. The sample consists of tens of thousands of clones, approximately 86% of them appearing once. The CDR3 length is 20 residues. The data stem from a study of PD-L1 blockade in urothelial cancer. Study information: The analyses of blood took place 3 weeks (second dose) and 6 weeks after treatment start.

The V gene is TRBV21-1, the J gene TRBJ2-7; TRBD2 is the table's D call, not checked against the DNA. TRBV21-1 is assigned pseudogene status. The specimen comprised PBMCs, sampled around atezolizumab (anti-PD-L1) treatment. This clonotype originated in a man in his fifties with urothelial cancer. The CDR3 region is CASSKAASGRGYLSSYEQYF. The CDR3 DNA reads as TGTGCCAGCAGCAAAGCGGCTAGCGGGAGGGGATACCTGAGCTCCTACGAGCAGTACTTC.